These 8 T cell receptor beta chains were all obtained from the same sample, sequenced in a study of T cells in pancreatic ductal adenocarcinoma. Selected pancreatic ductal adenocarcinoma patients had undergone surgery without neoadjuvant therapy. This table comes from immunoSEQ multiplex PCR, and its TCRdb copy is limited to in-frame clones, with some not included. The sample consists of some 16,000 clones, around nine tenths of them appearing once. Sample: PBMCs. These receptors were obtained from a human donor with pancreatic ductal adenocarcinoma.

The gene calls are TRBV9 and TRBJ2-2; 9 nucleotides match TRBD1. V lost 3 bases and J lost 5; bases outside the gene matches: 5. CDR1 and CDR2 from the germline V gene are SGDLS and YYNGEE. The CDR3 covers 15 residues. CDR3 DNA sequence: TGTGCCAGCAGCGCCTCCGGGACAGGGACCGGGGAGCTGTTTTTT. It encodes CASSASGTGTGELFF.

The chain has TRBV7-9 and TRBJ2-6; tentatively, D is TRBD1 or TRBD2 (5 bases each). The germline V and J ends were trimmed by 11 bases and 0 bases, with 14 bases remaining between them. From germline, CDR1 is SEHNR and CDR2 FQNEAQ (reference sequence). The CDR3 is 15 amino acids. This chain's CDR3 is CAPSGTSSGANVLTF. CDR3 DNA: TGTGCCCCCTCAGGGACCTCCTCTGGGGCCAACGTCCTGACTTTC.

The chain is built from TRBV18 and TRBJ1-3; maybe TRBD1 (6 bases). Germline assignment: CDR1 KGHSH and CDR2 LQKENI. This CDR3 is 16 amino acids long. Trimming removed 3 bases at V and 1 base at J, with 13 bases between. CDR3 region: CASSPTAQGSGNTIYF. CDR3 DNA sequence: TGTGCCAGCTCACCCACGGCACAGGGATCTGGAAACACCATATATTTT. The full variable domain, rest sourced from reference TRBV18 and TRBJ1-3, is NAGVMQNPRHLVRRRGQEARLRCSPMKGHSHVYWYRQLPEEGLKFMVYLQKENIIDESGMPKERFSAEFPKEGPSILRIQQVVRGDSAAYFCASSPTAQGSGNTIYFGEGSWLTVV.

V usage is TRBV7-9 and J usage is TRBJ2-7, with TRBD1 matching over 8 bases. The CDR3 loop spans 13 amino acids. From germline, CDR1 is SEHNR and CDR2 FQNEAQ (reference sequence). The V and J ends lost 1 base and 6 bases, in that order; junction bases with no gene match: 2. The CDR3 DNA follows: TGTGCCAGCAGCTTAGACAGGGGGTTCGAGCAGTACTTC. This encodes CASSLDRGFEQYF.

With respect to this clone: Other nucleotide sequences in the sample specify the same CDR3. The chain joins TRBV29-1 to TRBJ1-1; D is unresolved. The germline gives CDR1 SQVTM, CDR2 ANQGSEA. Between the trimmed V and J ends, which lost 6 bases and 0 bases, there was a span of 11 bases. This CDR3 comprises 13 residues. CDR3 region: CSVGGGMNTEAFF. CDR3 bases: TGCAGCGTGGGCGGAGGTATGAACACTGAAGCTTTCTTT. The full variable domain, with the rest looked up from reference TRBV29-1 and TRBJ1-1, is SAVISQKPSRDICQRGTSLTIQCQVDSQVTMMFWYRQQPGQSLTLIATANQGSEATYESGFVIDKFPISRPNLTFSTLTVSNMSPEDSSIYLCSVGGGMNTEAFFGQGTRLTVV.

This clone was recorded a few times. The chain recombines TRBV2 with TRBJ2-1, with 8 positions matching TRBD2. V was clipped by 2 bases and J by 3 bases; unmatched bases: 12. The CDR3 totals 18 residues. CDR1 and CDR2 (germline): SNHLY, FYNNEI. For the CDR3, the DNA is TGTGCCAGCAGTGAATCCATCTTCGGGGGGGATAACTACAATGAGCAGTTCTTC. It codes for CASSESIFGGDNYNEQFF. The full variable domain, its missing parts supplied by reference TRBV2 and TRBJ2-1, is EPEVTQTPSHQVTQMGQEVILRCVPISNHLYFYWYRQILGQKVEFLVSFYNNEISEKSEIFDDQFSVERPDGSNFTLKIRSTKLEDSAMYFCASSESIFGGDNYNEQFFGPGTRLTVL.

J is TRBJ2-7 and V is TRBV19, with 12 nucleotides matching TRBD2. V lost 1 base, J lost 0 bases, and 7 bases stayed unmatched. This CDR3 has 18 amino acids. The V gene's germline CDR1 is LNHDA and CDR2 SQIVND (reference sequence). This chain's CDR3 is CASSIGHTTSGSSYEQYF. DNA for the CDR3: TGTGCCAGTAGTATAGGCCACACGACTAGCGGGAGCTCCTACGAGCAGTACTTC.

The chain has TRBV7-6 and TRBJ1-1; TRBD1 matches 8 bases. The CDR3 extends over 14 amino acids. Losses at the gene ends were 1 base for V and 8 bases for J; bases not matched to a gene: 6. CDR1 is SGHVS, CDR2 FNYEAQ, per germline. CDR3 residues: CASSLEAGGREAFF. The CDR3 coding sequence is TGTGCCAGCAGCTTAGAAGCAGGGGGCAGGGAAGCTTTCTTT. Full variable domain (outside the CDR3, taken from reference TRBV7-6 and TRBJ1-1): GAGVSQSPRYKVTKRGQDVALRCDPISGHVSLYWYRQALGQGPEFLTYFNYEAQQDKSGLPNDRFSAERPEGSISTLTIQRTEQRDSAMYRCASSLEAGGREAFFGQGTRLTVV.